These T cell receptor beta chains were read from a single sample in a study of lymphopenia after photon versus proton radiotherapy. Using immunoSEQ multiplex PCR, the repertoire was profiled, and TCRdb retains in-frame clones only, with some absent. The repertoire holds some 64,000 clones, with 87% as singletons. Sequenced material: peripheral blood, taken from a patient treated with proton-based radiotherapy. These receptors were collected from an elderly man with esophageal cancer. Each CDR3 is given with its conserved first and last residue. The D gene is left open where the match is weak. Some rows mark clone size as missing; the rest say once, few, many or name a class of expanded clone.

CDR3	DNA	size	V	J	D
CASSESMGQGANTIYF	TGTGCCAGCAGTGAGTCAATGGGACAGGGGGCCAACACCATATATTTT	.	TRBV2	TRBJ1-3	TRBD1
CASSPETGAYEQYF	TGTGCCAGCTCACCAGAGACAGGCGCCTACGAGCAGTACTTC	.	TRBV18	TRBJ2-7	.
CASSLDGWNQPQHF	TGTGCCAGCAGCTTAGATGGCTGGAATCAGCCCCAGCATTTT	.	TRBV7-2	TRBJ1-5	.
CASSFRDRVFEQCF	TGCGCCAGCAGCTTTCGGGACAGGGTTTTCGAGCAGTGCTTC	.	TRBV5-1	TRBJ2-7	TRBD1
CASSVAGVGSYNEQFF	TGTGCCAGCAGCGTAGCGGGAGTGGGGTCCTACAATGAGCAGTTCTTC	.	TRBV9	TRBJ2-1	.
CASSEQGSHTEAFF	TGTGCCAGCAGTGAACAGGGGAGTCACACTGAAGCTTTCTTT	.	TRBV2	TRBJ1-1	.
CASSLRQALGELFF	TGTGCCAGCAGTCTCAGGCAAGCGCTGGGGGAGCTGTTTTTT	once	TRBV28	TRBJ2-2	.
CASSQGKNAYEQYF	TGCGCCAGCAGCCAAGGTAAAAATGCCTACGAGCAGTACTTC	once	TRBV4-3	TRBJ2-7	.
CASSVPGLAGFSGELFF	TGTGCCAGCAGTGTACCGGGACTAGCGGGATTCAGCGGGGAGCTGTTTTTT	.	TRBV6-1	TRBJ2-2	TRBD2
CASSPLGGAEDTQYF	TGTGCCAGCTCACCACTTGGGGGAGCGGAAGATACGCAGTATTTT	.	TRBV18	TRBJ2-3	.